What follows describes a single T cell receptor beta chain. Its cognate antigen has yet to be identified. No clone much larger than this one lies a single base away; base qualities are absent. Genomic DNA was extracted from sorted cells with the QIAGEN DNeasy Blood and Tissue Kit for TCRbeta CDR3 sequencing. Through immunoSEQ, high-throughput TCRbeta CDR3 sequencing was done commercially, including PCR amplification with internal controls and bias correction. The authors' analysis ran thus. A unique productive TCRbeta sequence was defined by the CDR3 nucleotide sequence when primers matched, and otherwise by the CDR3 amino acid sequence together with the Vbeta and Jbeta genes. A sequence counted as donor-reactive if, in CFSE-low cells, the sequence had a frequency of at least 0.01% and was expanded at least 5-fold compared with unstimulated cells. Repertoire divergence was quantified by Jensen-Shannon divergence using the top 100 TCRbeta sequences ranked by frequency. When a sample had multiple sequencing runs, each run was corrected for sorting error separately and the runs were then pooled. Here the immuneACCESS table is served through TCRdb, limited to in-frame sequences with V and J called. Missing clones are a known gap in these copies; in checked studies unresolved V genes cover under half, and the rest lacks a known reason. For V, J and clone size, that table is used; D and trimming come from the DNA. A total of 30,000 or so clones appear in this sample, over 65% of them only once. The ten largest clones capture around 2% of the sample.

Healthy control blood was obtained either as purchased buffy coats or from healthy volunteers. Healthy control blood was separated into PBMCs by Ficoll density gradient and cryopreserved, and patient PBMCs were collected both before and after transplant. This specimen comes from a study of Tregs in tolerant kidney transplant recipients (dated by TCRdb to the late 2010s). Background for the entire study: Additional Treg samples were obtained by sorting recipient CD4+CD25+CD127- cells from a roughly three-day mixed lymphocyte reaction with belatacept, in some cases after a subsequent roughly 5-day donor restimulation. Antibodies distinguished recipient from donor cells when sorting primary belatacept mixed lymphocyte reaction cultures. The study applied TCRbeta sequencing to find donor-specific regulatory T cells before combined kidney and bone marrow transplantation and then followed those same cells after transplant. TCRbeta repertoire sequencing was used in a few healthy controls to compare several methods for expanding Tregs specific for an allogeneic donor.

Results the study describes overall, beyond this receptor: The study was limited by small patient numbers, and the findings need validation in larger populations and under other immunosuppression protocols. The most biologically relevant and donor-specific TCRbeta repertoire appeared to be identified by expanding Tregs with activated donor B cells. Biological reproducibility was not directly assessed, although technical replication error appeared to be minimal.

From the germline V gene, CDR1 is KGHSH and CDR2 is LQKENI. Counted from cysteine to phenylalanine, this CDR3 has 14 amino acids. CDR3 DNA is the only sequence kept; it has 42 bases, read in frame from the first base. V is pared back by 3 bases and J by 6 bases, with 14 bases lying between the germline termini. The clonotype was recovered from a human donor in good health. Specimen: Tregs from blood cultured with allogeneic cells. Rearrangement joined TRBV18 to TRBJ1-2; the D gene is perhaps TRBD1, on 5 matching bases. The nucleotides read TGTGCCAGCTCACCTAGCCAGGGCTTGGATGGCTACACCTTC. Its coded protein is CASSPSQGLDGYTF.